This TCR beta chain derives from a study of T cell repertoires in cytomegalovirus infection. Looking at the study overall: The study used recently identified HLA-C-restricted and well-studied HLA-B-restricted CMV epitopes. Matching HLA type and CMV infection were both indicated by public TCR beta signatures. Study-wide results and caveats: It was HLA-C-restricted CMV-specific TCR beta clonotypes that dominated the response ex vivo. Of the TCR beta families, the public ones yielded a cumulative frequency that identified carriers of CMV plus the relevant HLA.

TCRdb re-analysed the reads in MiXCR, keeping a single row per CDR3 protein. The table lists approximately 770,000 distinct CDR3 sequences, just under 30% of them singletons, with about an eighth in the top ten. Of note for this clonotype: The target antigen is unknown.

Per germline, CDR1 ENHRY and CDR2 SYGVKD. The CDR3 is made up of 15 amino acids. Between the trimmed V and J ends, which lost 8 bases and 4 bases, there was a span of 20 bases. Sequenced here: cultured CD8+ T cells from PBMCs, sampled from culture after CMV antigen stimulation. The receptor was derived from a human donor in good health (CMV status not recorded). Some clones in this sample may be carry-over from other donors' samples. The rearrangement links TRBV10-3 to TRBJ1-1; D might be TRBD1 (6 bases). The CDR3 region has the DNA TGTGCCATCCTTCCAAATTGGGGGGCGCGCACTGAAGCTTTCTTT. It translates to CAILPNWGARTEAFF.